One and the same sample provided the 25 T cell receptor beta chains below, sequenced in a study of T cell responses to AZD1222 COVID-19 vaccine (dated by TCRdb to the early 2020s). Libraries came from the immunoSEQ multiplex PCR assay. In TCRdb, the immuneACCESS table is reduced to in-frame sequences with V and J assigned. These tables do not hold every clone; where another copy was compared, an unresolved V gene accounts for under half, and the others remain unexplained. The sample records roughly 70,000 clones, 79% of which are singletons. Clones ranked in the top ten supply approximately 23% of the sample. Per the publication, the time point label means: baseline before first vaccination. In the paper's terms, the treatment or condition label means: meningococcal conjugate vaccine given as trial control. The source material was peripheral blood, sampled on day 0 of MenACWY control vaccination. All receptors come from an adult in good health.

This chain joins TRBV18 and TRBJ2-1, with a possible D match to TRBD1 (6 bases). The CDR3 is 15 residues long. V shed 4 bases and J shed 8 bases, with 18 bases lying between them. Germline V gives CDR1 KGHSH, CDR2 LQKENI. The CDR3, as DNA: TGTGCCAGCTCACTAGGATTTACAGGGCGGGATGAGCAGTTCTTC. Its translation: CASSLGFTGRDEQFF.

The CDR3 protein is CATTQGFNTDTQYF. CDR3 nucleotide sequence: TGTGCCACGACACAGGGGTTCAACACAGATACGCAGTATTTT. This chain uses TRBV15 with TRBJ2-3; the match to TRBD1 covers 7 bases. CDR3 length: 14 amino acids. CDR1 and CDR2 (germline): LNHNV, YYDKDF (reference sequence). The junction had 8 bases not matched to a gene; V was cut back by 9 bases and J by 2 bases.

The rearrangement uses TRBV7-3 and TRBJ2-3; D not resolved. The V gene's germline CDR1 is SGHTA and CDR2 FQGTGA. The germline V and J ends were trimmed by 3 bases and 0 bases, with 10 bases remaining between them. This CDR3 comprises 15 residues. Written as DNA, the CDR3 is TGTGCCAGCAGCTTTAATTTGGGGAGCACAGATACGCAGTATTTT. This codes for CASSFNLGSTDTQYF.

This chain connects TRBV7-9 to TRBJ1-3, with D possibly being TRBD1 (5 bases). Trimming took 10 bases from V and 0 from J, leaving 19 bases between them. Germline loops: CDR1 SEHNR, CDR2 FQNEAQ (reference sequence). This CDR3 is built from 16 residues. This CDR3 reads CATLRRSGHSGNTIYF. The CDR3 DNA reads TGTGCCACCCTTCGAAGGTCAGGGCACTCTGGAAACACCATATATTTT.

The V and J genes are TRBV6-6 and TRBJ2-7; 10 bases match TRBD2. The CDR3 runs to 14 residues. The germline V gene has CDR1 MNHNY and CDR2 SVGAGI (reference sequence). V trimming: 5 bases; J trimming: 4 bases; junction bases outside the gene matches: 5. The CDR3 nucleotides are TGTGCCAGCAGTCTTAGCGGGGGGTTGTACGAGCAGTACTTC. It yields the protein CASSLSGGLYEQYF.

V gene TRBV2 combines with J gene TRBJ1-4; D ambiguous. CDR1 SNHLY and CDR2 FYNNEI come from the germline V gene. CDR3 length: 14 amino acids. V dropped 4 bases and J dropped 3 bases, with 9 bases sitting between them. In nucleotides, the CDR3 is TGTGCCAGCAGTGTCCGACGGGCTAATGAAAAACTGTTTTTT. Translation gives CASSVRRANEKLFF.

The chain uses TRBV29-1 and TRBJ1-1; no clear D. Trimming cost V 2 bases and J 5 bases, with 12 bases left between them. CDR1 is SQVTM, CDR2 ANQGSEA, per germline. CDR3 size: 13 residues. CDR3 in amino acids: CSVERIAGTEAFF. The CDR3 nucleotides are TGCAGCGTTGAAAGGATTGCGGGGACTGAAGCTTTCTTT. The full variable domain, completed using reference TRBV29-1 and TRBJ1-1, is SAVISQKPSRDICQRGTSLTIQCQVDSQVTMMFWYRQQPGQSLTLIATANQGSEATYESGFVIDKFPISRPNLTFSTLTVSNMSPEDSSIYLCSVERIAGTEAFFGQGTRLTVV.

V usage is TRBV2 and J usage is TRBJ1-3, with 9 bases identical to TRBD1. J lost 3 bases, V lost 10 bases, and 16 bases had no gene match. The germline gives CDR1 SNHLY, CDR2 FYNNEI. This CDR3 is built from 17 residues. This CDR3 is CAITGQGRGSGGNTIYF. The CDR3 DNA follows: TGTGCCATAACCGGACAGGGGAGGGGAAGTGGTGGAAACACCATATATTTT.

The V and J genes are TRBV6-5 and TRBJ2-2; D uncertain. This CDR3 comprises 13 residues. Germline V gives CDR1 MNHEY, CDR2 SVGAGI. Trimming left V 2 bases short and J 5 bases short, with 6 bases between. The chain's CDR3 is CASSYISTGELFF. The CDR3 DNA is TGTGCCAGCAGTTACATCTCGACCGGGGAGCTGTTTTTT.

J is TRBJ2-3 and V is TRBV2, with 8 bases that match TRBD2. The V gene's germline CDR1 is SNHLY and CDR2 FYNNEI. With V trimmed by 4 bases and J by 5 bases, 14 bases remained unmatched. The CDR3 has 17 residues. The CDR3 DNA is TGTGCCAGCAGTGCCGAAACGACTAGCGAAAAAGGAGATACGCAGTATTTT. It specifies CASSAETTSEKGDTQYF.

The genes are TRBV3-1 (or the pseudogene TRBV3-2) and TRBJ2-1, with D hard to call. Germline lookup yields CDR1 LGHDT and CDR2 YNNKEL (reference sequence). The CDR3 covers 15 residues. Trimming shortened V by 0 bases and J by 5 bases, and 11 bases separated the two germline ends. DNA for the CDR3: TGTGCCAGCAGCCAAGATTTGGCCAGGCACAATGAGCAGTTCTTC. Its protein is CASSQDLARHNEQFF.

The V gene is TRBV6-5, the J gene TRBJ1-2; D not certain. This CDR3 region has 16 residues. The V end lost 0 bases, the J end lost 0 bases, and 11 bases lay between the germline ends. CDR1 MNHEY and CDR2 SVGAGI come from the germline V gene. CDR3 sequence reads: CASSYSPIFPNYGYTF. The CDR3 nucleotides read TGTGCCAGCAGTTACTCACCCATTTTCCCTAACTATGGCTACACCTTC.

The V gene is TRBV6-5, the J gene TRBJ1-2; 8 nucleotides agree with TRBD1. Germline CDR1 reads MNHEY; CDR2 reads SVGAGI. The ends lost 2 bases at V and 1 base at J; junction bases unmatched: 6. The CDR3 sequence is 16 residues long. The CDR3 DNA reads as TGTGCCAGCAGTTACGCTTGGACAGGGAATAACTATGGCTACACCTTC. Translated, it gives CASSYAWTGNNYGYTF.

The CDR3 loop is CAISEWTGNSPLHF. For the CDR3, the DNA is TGTGCCATCAGTGAGTGGACAGGGAACTCACCCCTCCACTTT. The chain uses TRBV10-3 and TRBJ1-6; 8 bases are shared with TRBD1. The germline gives CDR1 ENHRY, CDR2 SYGVKD. The CDR3 has 14 amino acids. V shed 1 base, J shed 10 bases, and the junction held 3 bases outside the gene matches.

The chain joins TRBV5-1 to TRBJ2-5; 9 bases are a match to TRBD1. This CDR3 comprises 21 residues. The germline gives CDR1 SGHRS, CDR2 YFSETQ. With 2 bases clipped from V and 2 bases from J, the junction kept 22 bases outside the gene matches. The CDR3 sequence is CASSFNLRISGTGMNQETQYF. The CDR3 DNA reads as TGCGCCAGCAGCTTCAACCTACGTATTTCCGGGACAGGGATGAATCAAGAGACCCAGTACTTC.

CDR3 in amino acids: CASSLDVGQNTEAFF. Here the CDR3 DNA reads TGTGCCAGCAGCTTGGACGTAGGACAGAACACTGAAGCTTTCTTT. This sequence joins TRBV5-4 and TRBJ1-1; TRBD1 is a possible D gene (5 bases). Trimming took 0 bases from V and 1 from J, leaving 10 bases between them. The germline CDR1 and CDR2 sequences are SGHNT and YYREEE (reference sequence). The CDR3 extends over 15 amino acids.

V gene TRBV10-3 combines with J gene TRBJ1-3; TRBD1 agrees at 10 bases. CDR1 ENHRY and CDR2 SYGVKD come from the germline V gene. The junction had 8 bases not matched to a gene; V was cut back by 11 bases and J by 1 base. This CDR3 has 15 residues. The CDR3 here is CASGRDRGSGNTIYF. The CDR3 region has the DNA TGTGCCTCAGGCCGGGACAGGGGTTCTGGAAACACCATATATTTT.

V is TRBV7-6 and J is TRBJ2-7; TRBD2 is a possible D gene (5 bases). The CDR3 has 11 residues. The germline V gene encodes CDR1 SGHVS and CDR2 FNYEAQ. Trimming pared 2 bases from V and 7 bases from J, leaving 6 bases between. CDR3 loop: CASSLRGEQYF. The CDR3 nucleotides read TGTGCCAGCAGCTTAAGAGGGGAGCAGTACTTC.

The CDR3, as DNA: TGTGCCAGTAGTGAACAGGGGGTGAGTTTATCCTACGAGCAGTACTTC. Amino acids: CASSEQGVSLSYEQYF. The chain uses TRBV19 and TRBJ2-7; 8 nucleotides align to TRBD1. J was trimmed by 1 base and V by 5 bases; bases with no gene match: 10. Germline CDR1 is LNHDA and CDR2 is SQIVND (reference sequence). This CDR3 region has 16 residues.

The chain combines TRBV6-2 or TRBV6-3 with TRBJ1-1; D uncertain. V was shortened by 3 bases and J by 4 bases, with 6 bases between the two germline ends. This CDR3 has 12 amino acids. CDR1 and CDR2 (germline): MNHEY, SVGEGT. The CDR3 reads CASSYGVTEAFF. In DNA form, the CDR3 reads TGTGCCAGCAGTTATGGGGTCACTGAAGCTTTCTTT.

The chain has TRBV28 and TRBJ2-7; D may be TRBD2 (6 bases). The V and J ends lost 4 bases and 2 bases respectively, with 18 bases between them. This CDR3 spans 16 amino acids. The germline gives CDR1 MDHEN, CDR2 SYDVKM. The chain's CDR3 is CASSSPGGRKPYEQYF. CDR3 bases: TGTGCCAGCAGTTCCCCCGGGGGACGAAAACCCTACGAGCAGTACTTC.

The CDR3 DNA is TGTGCCAGCAGCCCCGGGGGAGGGATGAACACCGGGGAGCTGTTTTTT. This translates into CASSPGGGMNTGELFF. The chain is built from TRBV7-9 and TRBJ2-2; 7 nucleotides line up with TRBD2. Germline V CDR1 and CDR2: SEHNR, FQNEAQ (reference sequence). The CDR3 runs to 16 residues. V dropped 5 bases and J dropped 1; count of bases not matched to a gene: 7.

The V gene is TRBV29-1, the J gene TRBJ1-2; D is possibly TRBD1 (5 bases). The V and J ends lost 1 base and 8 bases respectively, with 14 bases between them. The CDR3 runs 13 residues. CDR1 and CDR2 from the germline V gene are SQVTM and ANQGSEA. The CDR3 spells CSVEVQTESGYTF. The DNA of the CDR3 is TGCAGCGTTGAAGTCCAGACAGAAAGCGGCTACACCTTC. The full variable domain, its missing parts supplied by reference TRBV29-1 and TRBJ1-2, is SAVISQKPSRDICQRGTSLTIQCQVDSQVTMMFWYRQQPGQSLTLIATANQGSEATYESGFVIDKFPISRPNLTFSTLTVSNMSPEDSSIYLCSVEVQTESGYTFGSGTRLTVV.

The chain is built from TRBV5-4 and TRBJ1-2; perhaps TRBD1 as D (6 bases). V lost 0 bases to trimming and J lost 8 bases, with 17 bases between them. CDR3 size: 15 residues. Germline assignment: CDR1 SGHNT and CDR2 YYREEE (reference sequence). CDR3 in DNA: TGTGCCAGCAGCTTGGCCACGGGGGGCCTAGGGGGCTACACCTTC. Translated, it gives CASSLATGGLGGYTF.

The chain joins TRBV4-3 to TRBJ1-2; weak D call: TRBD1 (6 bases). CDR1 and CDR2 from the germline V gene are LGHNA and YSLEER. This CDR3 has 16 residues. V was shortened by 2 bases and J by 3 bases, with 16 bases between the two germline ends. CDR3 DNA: TGCGCCAGCAGCCAATATTTGGACAGCGCGGACTATGGCTACACCTTC. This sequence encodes CASSQYLDSADYGYTF.